This T cell receptor beta chain was retrieved from a study of response to subunit inactivated influenza vaccine. Whole-study findings and limits: Seasonal influenza vaccination, on each occasion, was suggested by the authors to recruit few new T cells.

TCRdb re-called the RT-PCR reads through MiXCR, storing one row per CDR3 protein. The table records about half a million distinct CDR3 sequences, 25% of them present only once. This clonotype appeared a few times. Its antigen remains unidentified. CDR1 and CDR2 from the germline V gene are ENHRY and SYGVKD. This CDR3 contains 12 residues. Trimming took off 8 bases at V and 7 bases at J, with 12 bases between the two ends. The genes are TRBV10-3 and TRBJ1-5, with D perhaps TRBD1 (6 bases). The source of this sequence is a man in his fifties who received an inactivated influenza vaccine. The sample in question was CD4+ T cells sorted from PBMCs, obtained roughly 5 days after vaccination. The CDR3 sequence is CAIGRGGQPQHF. The CDR3 DNA sequence: TGTGCCATCGGCCGGGGGGGCCAGCCCCAGCATTTT.